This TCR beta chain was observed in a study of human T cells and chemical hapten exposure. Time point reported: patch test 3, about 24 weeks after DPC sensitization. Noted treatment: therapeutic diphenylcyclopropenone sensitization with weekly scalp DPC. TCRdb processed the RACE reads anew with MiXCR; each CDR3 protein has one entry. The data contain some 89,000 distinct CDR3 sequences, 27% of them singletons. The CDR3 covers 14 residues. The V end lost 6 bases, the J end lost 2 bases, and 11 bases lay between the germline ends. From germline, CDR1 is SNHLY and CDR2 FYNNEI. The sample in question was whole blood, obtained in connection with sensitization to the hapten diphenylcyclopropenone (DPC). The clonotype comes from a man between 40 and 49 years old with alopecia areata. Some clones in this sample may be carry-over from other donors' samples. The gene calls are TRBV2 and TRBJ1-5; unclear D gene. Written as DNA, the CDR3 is TGTGCCAGCAGGGCTGACACCCGCAATCAGCCCCAGCATTTT. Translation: CASRADTRNQPQHF.